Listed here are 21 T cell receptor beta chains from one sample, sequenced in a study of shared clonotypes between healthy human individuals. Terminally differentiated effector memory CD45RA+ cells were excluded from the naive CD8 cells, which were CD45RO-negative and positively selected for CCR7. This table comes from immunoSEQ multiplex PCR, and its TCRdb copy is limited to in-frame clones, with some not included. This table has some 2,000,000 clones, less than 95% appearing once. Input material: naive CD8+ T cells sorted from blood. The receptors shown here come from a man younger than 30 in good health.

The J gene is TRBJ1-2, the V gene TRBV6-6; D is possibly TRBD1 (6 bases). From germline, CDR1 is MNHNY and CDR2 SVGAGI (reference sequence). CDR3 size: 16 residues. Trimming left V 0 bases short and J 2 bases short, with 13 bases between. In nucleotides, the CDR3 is TGTGCCAGCAGTTACTCACCTGGACAGTCCAACTATGGCTACACCTTC. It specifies CASSYSPGQSNYGYTF.

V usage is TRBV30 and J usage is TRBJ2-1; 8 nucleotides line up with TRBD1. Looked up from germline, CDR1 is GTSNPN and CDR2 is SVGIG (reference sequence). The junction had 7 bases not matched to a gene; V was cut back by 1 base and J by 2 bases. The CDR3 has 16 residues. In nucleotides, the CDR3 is TGTGCCTGGAGTGGAAGTATCAGGGGGCCCTACAATGAGCAGTTCTTC. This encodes CAWSGSIRGPYNEQFF. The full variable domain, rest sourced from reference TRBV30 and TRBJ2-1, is SQTIHQWPATLVQPVGSPLSLECTVEGTSNPNLYWYRQAAGRGLQLLFYSVGIGQISSEVPQNLSASRPQDRQFILSSKKLLLSDSGFYLCAWSGSIRGPYNEQFFGPGTRLTVL.

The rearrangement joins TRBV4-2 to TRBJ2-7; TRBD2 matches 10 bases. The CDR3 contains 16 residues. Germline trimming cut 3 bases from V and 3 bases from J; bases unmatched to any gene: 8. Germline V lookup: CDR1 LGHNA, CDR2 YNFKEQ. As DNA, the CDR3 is TGTGCCAGCAGCCAGGAAACTAGCGGGGCTATCTACGAGCAGTACTTC. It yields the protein CASSQETSGAIYEQYF.

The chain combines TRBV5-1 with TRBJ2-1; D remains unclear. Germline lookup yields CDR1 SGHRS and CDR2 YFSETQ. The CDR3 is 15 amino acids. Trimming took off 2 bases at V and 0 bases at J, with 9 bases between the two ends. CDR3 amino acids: CASSFDTSSYNEQFF. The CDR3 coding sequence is TGCGCCAGCAGCTTCGACACGAGCTCCTACAATGAGCAGTTCTTC.

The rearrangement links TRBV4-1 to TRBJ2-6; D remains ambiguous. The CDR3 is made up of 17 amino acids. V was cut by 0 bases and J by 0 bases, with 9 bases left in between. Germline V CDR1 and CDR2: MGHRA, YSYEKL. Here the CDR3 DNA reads TGCGCCAGCAGCCAAGATAGAGGAAGCTCTGGGGCCAACGTCCTGACTTTC. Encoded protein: CASSQDRGSSGANVLTF.

CDR3: CSVGQGPSGKDEQFF. The CDR3, as DNA: TGCAGCGTTGGACAGGGTCCTAGCGGGAAGGATGAGCAGTTCTTC. This sequence joins TRBV29-1 and TRBJ2-1, with 9 bases matching TRBD2. In germline, CDR1 is SQVTM, CDR2 ANQGSEA. CDR3 length equals 15 residues. V was pared by 4 bases and J by 8 bases, with 12 bases of the junction left unmatched.

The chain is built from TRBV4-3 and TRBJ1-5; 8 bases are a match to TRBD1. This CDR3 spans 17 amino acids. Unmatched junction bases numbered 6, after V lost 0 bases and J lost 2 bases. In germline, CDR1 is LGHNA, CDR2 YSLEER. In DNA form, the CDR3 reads TGCGCCAGCAGCCAAGATTTGTTGACAGGGGGCAATCAGCCCCAGCATTTT. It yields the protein CASSQDLLTGGNQPQHF.

CDR3 in amino acids: CASSPDRERDYGYTF. CDR3 sequence (DNA): TGCGCCAGCAGCCCGGACAGGGAGAGAGACTATGGCTACACCTTC. The chain carries TRBV5-1 and TRBJ1-2, with 8 nucleotides matching TRBD1. Germline trimming cut 4 bases from V and 3 bases from J; bases unmatched to any gene: 8. The germline V gene has CDR1 SGHRS and CDR2 YFSETQ. The CDR3 contains 15 residues. The full variable domain, rest sourced from reference TRBV5-1 and TRBJ1-2, is KAGVTQTPRYLIKTRGQQVTLSCSPISGHRSVSWYQQTPGQGLQFLFEYFSETQRNKGNFPGRFSGRQFSNSRSEMNVSTLELGDSALYLCASSPDRERDYGYTFGSGTRLTVV.

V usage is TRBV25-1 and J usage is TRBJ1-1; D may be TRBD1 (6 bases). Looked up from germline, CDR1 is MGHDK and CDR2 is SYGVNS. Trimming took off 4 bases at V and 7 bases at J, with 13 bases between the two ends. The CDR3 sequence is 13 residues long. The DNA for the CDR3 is TGTGCCAGCAGTGCCCCGGGGGGGCGTGAAGCTTTCTTT. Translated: CASSAPGGREAFF.

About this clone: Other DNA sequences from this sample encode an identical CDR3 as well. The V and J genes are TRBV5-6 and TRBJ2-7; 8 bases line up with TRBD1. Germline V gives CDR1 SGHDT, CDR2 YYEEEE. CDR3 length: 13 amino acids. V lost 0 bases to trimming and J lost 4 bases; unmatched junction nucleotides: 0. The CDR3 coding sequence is TGTGCCAGCAGCTTGGACAGGGGGTACGAGCAGTACTTC. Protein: CASSLDRGYEQYF.

The CDR3 coding sequence is TGCGCCAGCAGCCAAGAAGGAGAAAACATTCAGTACTTC. Its translation: CASSQEGENIQYF. V and J are TRBV4-1 and TRBJ2-4, with D unclear. Trimming removed 0 bases at V and 5 bases at J, with 5 bases between. Germline V gives CDR1 MGHRA, CDR2 YSYEKL. This CDR3 contains 13 residues.

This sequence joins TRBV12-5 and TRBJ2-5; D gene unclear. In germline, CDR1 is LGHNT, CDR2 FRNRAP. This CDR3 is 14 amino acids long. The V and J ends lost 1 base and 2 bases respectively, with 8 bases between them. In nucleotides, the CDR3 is TGTGCTAGTGGTTTGGCCAACCTTCAAGAGACCCAGTACTTC. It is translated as CASGLANLQETQYF.

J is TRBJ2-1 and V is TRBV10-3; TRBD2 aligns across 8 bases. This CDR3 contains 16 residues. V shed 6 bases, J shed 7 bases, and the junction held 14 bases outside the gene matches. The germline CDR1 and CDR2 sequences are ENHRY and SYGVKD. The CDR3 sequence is CAIRGRISGSSNEQFF. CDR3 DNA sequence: TGTGCCATCAGGGGAAGGATAAGCGGGAGTTCAAATGAGCAGTTCTTC.

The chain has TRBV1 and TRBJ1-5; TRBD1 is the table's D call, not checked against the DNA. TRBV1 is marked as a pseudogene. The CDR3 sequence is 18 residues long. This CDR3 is CTSSQDLPGIIVSQPQHF. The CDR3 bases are TGCACCAGCAGCCAAGATCTTCCAGGAATTATAGTGTCTCAGCCCCAGCATTTT.

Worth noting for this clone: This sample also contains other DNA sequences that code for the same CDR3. Here the CDR3 reads CASSFGTGVETQYF. CDR3 DNA sequence: TGTGCCAGCAGCTTCGGGACAGGGGTAGAGACCCAGTACTTC. This chain joins TRBV5-6 and TRBJ2-5; TRBD1 matches 10 bases. The germline V gene encodes CDR1 SGHDT and CDR2 YYEEEE. V dropped 2 bases and J dropped 4; count of bases not matched to a gene: 2. The CDR3 length is 14 residues.

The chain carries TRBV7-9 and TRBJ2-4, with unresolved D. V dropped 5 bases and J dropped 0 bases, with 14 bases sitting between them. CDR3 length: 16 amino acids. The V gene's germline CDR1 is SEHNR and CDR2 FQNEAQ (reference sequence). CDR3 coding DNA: TGTGCCAGCAGCGGTACAGCACTATTAGCCAAAAACATTCAGTACTTC. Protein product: CASSGTALLAKNIQYF.

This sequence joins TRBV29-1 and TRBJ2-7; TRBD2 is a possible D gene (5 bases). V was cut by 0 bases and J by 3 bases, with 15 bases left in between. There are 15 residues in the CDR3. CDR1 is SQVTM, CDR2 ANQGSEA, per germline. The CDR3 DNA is TGCAGCGTTGAAGATCGAGGTGGCGGGTTCTACGAGCAGTACTTC. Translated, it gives CSVEDRGGGFYEQYF.

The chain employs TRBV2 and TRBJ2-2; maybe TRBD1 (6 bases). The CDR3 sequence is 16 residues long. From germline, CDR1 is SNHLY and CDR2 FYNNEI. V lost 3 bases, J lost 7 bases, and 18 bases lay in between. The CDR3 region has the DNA TGTGCCAGCAGTGAGGGGGCCGGCCCTCGGGACGGGGAGCTGTTTTTT. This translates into CASSEGAGPRDGELFF.

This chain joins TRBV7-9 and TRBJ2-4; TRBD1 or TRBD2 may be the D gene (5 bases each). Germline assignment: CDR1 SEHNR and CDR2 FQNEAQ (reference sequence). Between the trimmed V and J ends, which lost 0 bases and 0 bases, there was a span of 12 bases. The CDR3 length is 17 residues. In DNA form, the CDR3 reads TGTGCCAGCAGCTTAGCCCCGGGACGGTCAGCCAAAAACATTCAGTACTTC. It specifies CASSLAPGRSAKNIQYF.

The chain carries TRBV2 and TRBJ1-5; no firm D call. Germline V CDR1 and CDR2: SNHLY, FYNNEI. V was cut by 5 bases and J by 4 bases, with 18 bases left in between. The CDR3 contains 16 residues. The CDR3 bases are TGTGCCAGCAGTAAAAGGGAGCCTTTGAGTAATCAGCCCCAGCATTTT. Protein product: CASSKREPLSNQPQHF.

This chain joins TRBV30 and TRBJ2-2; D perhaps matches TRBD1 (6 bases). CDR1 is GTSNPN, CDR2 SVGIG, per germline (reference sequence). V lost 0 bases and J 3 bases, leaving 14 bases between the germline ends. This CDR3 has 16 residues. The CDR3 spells CAWSVRWDKYTGELFF. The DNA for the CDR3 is TGTGCCTGGAGTGTACGATGGGACAAATACACCGGGGAGCTGTTTTTT.